This T cell receptor (beta chain) was captured by sequencing in a study of blood T cells in healthy people across ages. For the second PCR, which ran for roughly 6 to 11 cycles, a sample-barcoded 5' primer and a J-beta primer mix were used. MiXCR, applied by TCRdb to the 5' RACE reads, yields one record per CDR3 protein. The sample has about 780,000 distinct CDR3 sequences, 55% to 65% seen once. This clonotype was observed a few times. The germline V gene encodes CDR1 SGHRS and CDR2 YFSETQ. Trimming took 9 bases from V and 10 from J, leaving 20 bases between them. The CDR3 is 13 amino acids. The chain is built from TRBV5-1 and TRBJ2-1, with D possibly being TRBD2 (7 bases). Sequencing input: blood. The TCR comes from a man younger than 40 in good health. The CDR3 protein is CATTEWGGSEQFF. CDR3 DNA: TGCGCCACCACCGAGTGGGGGGGCAGCGAGCAGTTCTTC.